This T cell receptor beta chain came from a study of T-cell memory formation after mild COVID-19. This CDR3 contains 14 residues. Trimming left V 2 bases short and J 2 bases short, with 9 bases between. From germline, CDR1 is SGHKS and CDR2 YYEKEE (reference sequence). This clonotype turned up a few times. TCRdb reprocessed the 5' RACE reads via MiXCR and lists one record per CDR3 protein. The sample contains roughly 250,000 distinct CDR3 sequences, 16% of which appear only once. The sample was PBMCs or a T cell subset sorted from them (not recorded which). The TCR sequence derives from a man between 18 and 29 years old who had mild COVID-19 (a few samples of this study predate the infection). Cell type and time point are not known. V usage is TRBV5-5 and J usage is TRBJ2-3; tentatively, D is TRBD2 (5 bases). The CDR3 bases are TGTGCCAGCAGCTTCGGGGAAGTCACAGATACGCAGTATTTT. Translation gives CASSFGEVTDTQYF.